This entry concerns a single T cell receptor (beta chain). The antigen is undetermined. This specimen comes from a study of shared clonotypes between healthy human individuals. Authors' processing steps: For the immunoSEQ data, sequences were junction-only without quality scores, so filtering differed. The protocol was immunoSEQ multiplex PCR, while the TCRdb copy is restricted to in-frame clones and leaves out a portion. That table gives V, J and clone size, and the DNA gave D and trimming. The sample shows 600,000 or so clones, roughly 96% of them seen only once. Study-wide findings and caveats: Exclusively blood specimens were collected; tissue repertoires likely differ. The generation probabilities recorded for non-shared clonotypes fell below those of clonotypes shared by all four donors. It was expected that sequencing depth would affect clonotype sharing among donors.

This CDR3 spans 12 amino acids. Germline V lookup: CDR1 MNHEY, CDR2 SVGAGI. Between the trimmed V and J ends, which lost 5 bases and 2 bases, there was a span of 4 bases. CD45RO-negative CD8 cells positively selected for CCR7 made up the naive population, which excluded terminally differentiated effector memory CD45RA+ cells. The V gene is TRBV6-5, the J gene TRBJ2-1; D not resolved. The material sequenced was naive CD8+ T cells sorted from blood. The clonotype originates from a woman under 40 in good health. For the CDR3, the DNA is TGTGCCAGCAGTGGCCCCTACAATGAGCAGTTCTTC. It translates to CASSGPYNEQFF.